The clone carrying this T cell receptor beta chain turned up a few times. The antigen remains undetermined. The data are from a study of CD8 T cells in ankylosing spondylitis. The study's findings and limits: Reportedly, significant enrichment of disease-linked clones occurred in matched ankylosing spondylitis synovial fluid. CD8+ cells made up the disease-linked clones, which were relatively rare in peripheral blood.

One entry per CDR3 protein, called by TCRdb with MiXCR from the 5' RACE reads. In the table there are a few hundred thousand distinct CDR3 sequences, approximately 20% of which are singletons. Sequencing was done on a sample of blood, either unsorted or a sorted T cell fraction (not recorded which). This sequence originates from a male donor with ankylosing spondylitis or in good health (not recorded which).

This chain's CDR3 is CASSLSSTSSYEQYF. CDR3 sequence (DNA): TGTGCCAGCAGCTTATCTAGTACTAGCAGCTACGAGCAGTACTTC. This chain links TRBV7-6 with TRBJ2-7; a weak D match, TRBD2 (6 bases). V dropped 2 bases and J dropped 3 bases, with 14 bases sitting between them. The CDR3 spans 15 residues. Per the germline V gene, CDR1 is SGHVS and CDR2 is FNYEAQ.